The TCR beta chain under discussion was sequenced for a study of T cells in Graves' hyperthyroidism and ophthalmopathy. With a duration under 2 months, the hyperthyroidism was newly diagnosed in patients aged 18 to 65. Together with thyroid ultrasound, orbital computed tomography, serum thyroxine and TRAb, clinical symptoms were used for diagnoses. This clonotype was found many times. Regions amplified from RNA transcripts were the TCR beta CDR3 regions. When the TCR CDR3 underwent first-round RT-PCR, the HTBI primer set was used. TCRdb reprocessed the multiplex PCR reads via MiXCR and lists one record per CDR3 protein. This table has about 740,000 distinct CDR3 sequences, around 15% appearing once. The CDR3 runs 16 residues. Trimming pared 0 bases from V and 0 bases from J, leaving 11 bases between. Per the germline V gene, CDR1 is SGDLS and CDR2 is YYNGEE.

The genes are TRBV9 and TRBJ2-3; D is possibly TRBD2 (6 bases). The sequencing sample was made of blood. This receptor was obtained from a woman between 18 and 29 years old with Graves' hyperthyroidism. DNA for the CDR3: TGTGCCAGCAGCGTAGTGATAGCGGCTAGCACAGATACGCAGTATTTT. This encodes CASSVVIAASTDTQYF. Full variable domain (remainder filled in from reference TRBV9 and TRBJ2-3): DSGVTQTPKHLITATGQRVTLRCSPRSGDLSVYWYQQSLDQGLQFLIQYYNGEERAKGNILERFSAQQFPDLHSELNLSSLELGDSALYFCASSVVIAASTDTQYFGPGTRLTVL.